This T cell receptor beta chain is drawn from a study of blood T cell repertoires in COVID-19. Study-level information: Donors in the United States, Italy and Spain gave samples during acute or convalescent COVID-19. T cells, B-cell-depleted T cells, or PBMCs provided the cDNA or gDNA that served as material.

In the original processing: Nucleated cell number was recorded as an estimate derived from reference gene primer amplification. Profiling relied on immunoSEQ multiplex PCR, and the TCRdb table lists in-frame clones only, not all of them. V and J calls and clone size follow that table, whereas D and trimming were derived from the DNA. The sample carries about 76,000 clones, approximately 89% recorded once. The CDR3 is 11 amino acids. V was cut by 4 bases and J by 7 bases, with 8 bases left in between. Germline V gene sequence: CDR1 SGHDT, CDR2 YYEEEE. The table lists this clone with a count of one. The sequence came from a man aged 45-65 years with active COVID-19. The rearrangement links TRBV5-6 to TRBJ1-1, with D maybe TRBD1 (5 bases). Sequencing was carried out using peripheral blood. The chain's CDR3 is CASSDRGEAFF. In DNA, the CDR3 is TGTGCCAGCAGCGATAGGGGTGAAGCTTTCTTT.